This section outlines one T cell receptor beta chain sequence together with its context. This table comes from immunoSEQ multiplex PCR, and its TCRdb copy is limited to in-frame clones, with some not included. Altogether roughly 38,000 clones are present, more than 90% being singletons, with the ten largest covering roughly 18%. The CDR3 is 17 residues long. Trimming removed 2 bases from V and 9 bases from J; junction bases left unmatched: 11. Germline assignment: CDR1 LGHNA and CDR2 YNFKEQ. These data come from a study of a mutant IDH1 vaccine in newly diagnosed glioma. Described time point: baseline, week 1 (first vaccination visit). Documented treatment: pre-vaccination baseline after standard-of-care therapy.

The rearrangement uses TRBV4-2 and TRBJ2-1; 12 bases fit TRBD2. This TCR was sampled from a man aged 18 to 30 with glioma. The input for sequencing was PBMCs, taken from a glioma patient treated with radiotherapy, temozolomide or both. The CDR3 loop is CASSQTTTGLAGGEQFF. In DNA form, the CDR3 reads TGTGCCAGCAGCCAAACAACAACGGGACTAGCGGGTGGTGAGCAGTTCTTC.